The 19 T cell receptor beta chains given below trace back to one sample, sequenced in a study of molecular identifiers for immune sequencing clone quantification. In TCRdb, the PCR reads were re-called with MiXCR into one record per CDR3 protein. The sample carries about half a million distinct CDR3 sequences, around 23% recorded once. Sequencing used naive CD8+ T cells from blood, with Jurkat cell RNA spiked in. Subset here: FACS-sorted CD8+CD4-CCR7+CD45RA+ naive T cells. These receptors originate from a human donor in good health. Some libraries in this study had Jurkat cell RNA spiked in.

As to this clonotype: A read error may be the cause here, since a much bigger clone is one base away. V usage is TRBV6-5 and J usage is TRBJ2-5, with TRBD2 identical over 12 bases. J gave up 2 bases and V 3 bases, and 4 bases lay outside the gene matches. Germline assignment: CDR1 MNHEY and CDR2 SVGAGI. The CDR3 has 16 amino acids. The CDR3 loop is CASSYRTSGKQETQYF. As DNA, the CDR3 is TGTGCCAGCAGTTATCGGACTAGCGGGAAGCAAGAGACCCAGTACTTC.

This clonotype showed up many times. The J gene is TRBJ2-7, the V gene TRBV28; D perhaps matches TRBD1 (6 bases). V was cut by 5 bases and J by 1 base, with 15 bases left in between. Germline CDR1 MDHEN, CDR2 SYDVKM. The CDR3 extends over 15 amino acids. The CDR3 protein is CASSPGHEGSYEQYF. DNA for the CDR3: TGTGCCAGCAGTCCGGGACACGAAGGTTCCTACGAGCAGTACTTC.

In this sample, this clonotype turned up many times. The V and J genes are TRBV14 and TRBJ2-5; no firm D call. Trimming cost V 4 bases and J 1 base, with 13 bases left between them. CDR1 is SGHDN and CDR2 is FVKESK in the germline V gene. The CDR3 runs to 15 residues. The CDR3 here is CASSRYTAIQETQYF. As DNA, the CDR3 is TGTGCCAGCAGCCGCTACACAGCGATCCAAGAGACCCAGTACTTC.

The rearrangement uses TRBV14 and TRBJ1-2, with D tentatively TRBD1 (5 bases). Germline V gene sequence: CDR1 SGHDN, CDR2 FVKESK. Trimming stripped 1 base from V and 3 bases from J, with 12 bases between. The CDR3 spans 15 residues. CDR3 sequence: CASSQVSGGDYGYTF. The DNA of the CDR3 is TGTGCCAGCAGCCAAGTGTCAGGAGGGGACTATGGCTACACCTTC.

There are many counts of this clonotype. V and J are TRBV5-6 and TRBJ1-1, with a weak D call TRBD1 (5 bases). The germline V gene encodes CDR1 SGHDT and CDR2 YYEEEE. The CDR3 has 14 residues. The V and J ends lost 1 base and 1 base respectively, with 8 bases between them. The CDR3 is CASSLWTTNTEAFF. The CDR3 region has the DNA TGTGCCAGCAGCTTGTGGACAACGAACACTGAAGCTTTCTTT.

The chain has TRBV28 and TRBJ2-5; tentative D call: TRBD1 (5 bases). CDR1 MDHEN and CDR2 SYDVKM come from the germline V gene. The CDR3 is made up of 14 amino acids. The V gene lost 7 bases and the J gene lost 4 bases, with 16 bases spanning the gap. CDR3 residues: CASTLFPGAETQYF. The CDR3 DNA reads as TGTGCCAGCACCCTGTTCCCTGGGGCAGAGACCCAGTACTTC.

Turning to this clonotype: A much more abundant neighbour one base away suggests this may be a read error. The chain links TRBV20-1 to TRBJ2-3, with TRBD2 identical over 7 bases. Per germline, CDR1 DFQATT and CDR2 SNEGSKA (reference sequence). V lost 3 bases and J lost 2; bases outside the gene matches: 8. The CDR3 consists of 15 residues. This CDR3 reads CSASGRGRPTDTQYF. The CDR3 nucleotides read TGCAGTGCTAGCGGGCGGGGGAGACCCACAGATACGCAGTATTTT.

This clonotype was found many times. This chain joins TRBV9 and TRBJ2-7; possible D gene TRBD2, 5 bases. There are 14 residues in the CDR3. Between the trimmed V and J ends, which lost 4 bases and 4 bases, there was a span of 15 bases. The V gene's germline CDR1 is SGDLS and CDR2 YYNGEE. The CDR3 coding sequence is TGTGCCAGCAGCCCCGGGTCTTCGGGGTACGAGCAGTACTTC. Translating it yields CASSPGSSGYEQYF.

This clonotype was detected ten times or more. The CDR3 loop is CASSLLGGAGDTQYF. CDR3 DNA sequence: TGTGCCAGCAGTTTATTGGGGGGCGCGGGAGATACGCAGTATTTT. The chain combines TRBV12-3 or TRBV12-4 with TRBJ2-3; possibly TRBD1 or TRBD2 for D (6 bases each). The CDR3 is 15 amino acids. V was shortened by 2 bases and J by 5 bases, with 14 bases between the two germline ends.

This clonotype was seen ten or more times. The rearrangement links TRBV7-9 to TRBJ1-2, with D tentatively TRBD1 (6 bases). V lost 2 bases to trimming and J lost 3 bases, with 13 bases between them. The CDR3 has 15 amino acids. From germline, CDR1 is SEHNR and CDR2 FQNEAQ (reference sequence). The CDR3 is CASSLRTGPDYGYTF. In DNA form, the CDR3 reads TGTGCCAGCAGCTTACGAACAGGGCCGGACTATGGCTACACCTTC.

Ten or more counts support this clonotype. The chain uses TRBV18 and TRBJ1-5; no firm D call. Trimming shortened V by 3 bases and J by 10 bases, and 16 bases separated the two germline ends. CDR1 and CDR2 (germline): KGHSH, LQKENI. The CDR3 length is 14 residues. As DNA, the CDR3 is TGTGCCAGCTCACCGAAGGCCGGATATGATCCCCAGCATTTT. Its protein product is CASSPKAGYDPQHF.

This sequence joins TRBV20-1 and TRBJ2-1, with TRBD2 identical over 9 bases. Germline-derived CDR1 and CDR2 are DFQATT and SNEGSKA (reference sequence). After removal of 1 base from V and 8 bases from J, the junction contained 3 bases not matched to a gene. The length of the CDR3 is 13 residues. CDR3 DNA sequence: TGCAGTGCTAGAGTTGCGGGAGGGTATGAGCAGTTCTTC. It codes for CSARVAGGYEQFF.

This clonotype was picked up a small number of times. This chain uses TRBV19 with TRBJ2-1; the match to TRBD2 covers 9 bases. The J segment lost 4 bases and the V segment lost 6 bases, leaving 7 bases of the junction unmatched. The CDR3 runs 15 residues. In germline, CDR1 is LNHDA, CDR2 SQIVND (reference sequence). This CDR3 is CASSPGLAYYNEQFF. CDR3 DNA sequence: TGTGCCAGTAGCCCCGGACTAGCGTATTACAATGAGCAGTTCTTC.

In its sample, this clonotype was seen a few times. This chain joins TRBV30 and TRBJ2-3; maybe TRBD2 (5 bases). CDR1 GTSNPN and CDR2 SVGIG come from the germline V gene (reference sequence). CDR3 length: 15 residues. V lost 0 bases to trimming and J lost 6 bases, with 16 bases between them. CDR3 bases: TGTGCCTGGAGTGTACGTCGGACTCCGGGGGATACGCAGTATTTT. The encoded protein is CAWSVRRTPGDTQYF. Looking up the rest from reference TRBV30 and TRBJ2-3 gives the full variable domain: SQTIHQWPATLVQPVGSPLSLECTVEGTSNPNLYWYRQAAGRGLQLLFYSVGIGQISSEVPQNLSASRPQDRQFILSSKKLLLSDSGFYLCAWSVRRTPGDTQYFGPGTRLTVL.

This chain links TRBV7-8 with TRBJ2-6, with 7 bases that match TRBD1. The CDR3 has 17 residues. Germline CDR1 reads SGHVS; CDR2 reads FQNEAQ. Trimming cost V 4 bases and J 0 bases; bases outside gene matches: 6. CDR3 sequence reads: CASSWTTGLSGANVLTF. CDR3 DNA: TGTGCCAGCAGCTGGACGACAGGGCTCTCTGGGGCCAACGTCCTGACTTTC.

This clonotype came up a few times. The genes are TRBV6-5 and TRBJ2-1, with TRBD2 as a possible D gene (6 bases). The V end was cut by 4 bases, the J end by 8 bases, with 18 bases between. Germline loops: CDR1 MNHEY, CDR2 SVGAGI. This CDR3 contains 15 residues. CDR3 in amino acids: CASSSGGPTIDEQFF. The CDR3, as DNA: TGTGCCAGCAGTTCCGGGGGACCTACCATCGATGAGCAGTTCTTC.

For this clonotype: Since a much larger clone is just one base distant, this may be a read error. The V gene is TRBV7-9, the J gene TRBJ2-7; D perhaps matches TRBD2 (6 bases). Germline V gene sequence: CDR1 SEHNR, CDR2 FQNEAQ (reference sequence). V was clipped by 1 base and J by 4 bases, with 14 bases between them. The CDR3 has 15 residues. CDR3 amino acids: CASSLEPGRGYEQYF. The CDR3 bases are TGTGCCAGCAGCTTAGAGCCGGGACGGGGGTACGAGCAGTACTTC. The full variable domain, rest sourced from reference TRBV7-9 and TRBJ2-7, is DTGVSQNPRHKITKRGQNVTFRCDPISEHNRLYWYRQTLGQGPEFLTYFQNEAQLEKSRLLSDRFSAERPKGSFSTLEIQRTEQGDSAMYLCASSLEPGRGYEQYFGPGTRLTVT.

This clonotype was counted between two and nine times. The chain joins TRBV19 to TRBJ2-1; 7 bases are a match to TRBD2. Looked up from germline, CDR1 is LNHDA and CDR2 is SQIVND (reference sequence). This CDR3 is 15 amino acids long. V was pared by 6 bases and J by 0 bases, with 5 bases of the junction left unmatched. The CDR3 DNA sequence: TGTGCCAGTAGAACTAGCGCGTACTCCTACAATGAGCAGTTCTTC. Its translation is CASRTSAYSYNEQFF.

The sample holds a few counts of this clonotype. V gene TRBV27 combines with J gene TRBJ2-2; possibly TRBD1 for D (6 bases). This CDR3 has 14 amino acids. In germline, CDR1 is MNHEY, CDR2 SMNVEV (reference sequence). V lost 5 bases and J lost 1, with 8 bases in between. DNA for the CDR3: TGTGCCAGCAGTAAGGACAGGAACACCGGGGAGCTGTTTTTT. Translated: CASSKDRNTGELFF.